One and the same sample provided the 20 T cell receptor beta chains below, sequenced in a study of OX40 agonist ivuxolimab in advanced cancers. Libraries were prepared through the immunoSEQ multiplex PCR assay. Not all clones reach the TCRdb copy of this immuneACCESS table, which keeps in-frame sequences only. Checked studies attribute under half of the gap to unresolved V genes and leave the rest unexplained. The sample includes tens of thousands of clones, with 88% observed a single time. The ten largest clones add up to around 0.73% of the sample. The sample in question was CD4+ or CD8+ T cells sorted from blood, obtained in a trial of the OX40 agonist ivuxolimab. All receptors derive from an adult with an advanced solid tumor such as melanoma, head and neck, liver or kidney cancer.

This clone was found a few times. The gene calls are TRBV6-6 and TRBJ2-7; D is uncertain. In germline, CDR1 is MNHNY, CDR2 SVGAGI (reference sequence). The CDR3 totals 11 residues. Trimming cost V 4 bases and J 7 bases, with 8 bases left between them. DNA for the CDR3: TGTGCCAGCAGTTTCCTGGGGGAGCAGTACTTC. This translates into CASSFLGEQYF.

The chain employs TRBV13 and TRBJ1-1; a weak D match, TRBD1 (5 bases). Germline-derived CDR1 and CDR2 are PRHDT and FYEKMQ (reference sequence). V shed 4 bases and J shed 7 bases, with 13 bases lying between them. This CDR3 comprises 13 residues. The CDR3 nucleotides read TGTGCCAGCAGCTACAGGTACGAAAATGAAGCTTTCTTT. It specifies CASSYRYENEAFF.

The chain combines TRBV18 with TRBJ1-2; D unclear. This CDR3 is built from 13 residues. From germline, CDR1 is KGHSH and CDR2 LQKENI. V lost 2 bases to trimming and J lost 6 bases, with 10 bases between them. CDR3: CASSPTGENGYTF. The CDR3 nucleotides read TGTGCCAGCTCACCAACCGGGGAAAATGGCTACACCTTC.

This clone was seen only once. The V gene is TRBV10-3, the J gene TRBJ2-5, with D maybe TRBD1 (5 bases). Per the germline V gene, CDR1 is ENHRY and CDR2 is SYGVKD. The CDR3 runs 15 residues. V lost 4 bases and J 1 base, leaving 13 bases between the germline ends. CDR3 in DNA: TGTGCCATCAGTGGGTCTAGACAGAGCCAAGAGACCCAGTACTTC. It encodes CAISGSRQSQETQYF.

V gene TRBV28 combines with J gene TRBJ1-5; D is perhaps TRBD1 (5 bases). The CDR3 totals 13 residues. The germline V and J ends were trimmed by 5 bases and 6 bases, with 11 bases remaining between them. Germline V CDR1 and CDR2: MDHEN, SYDVKM. The CDR3 sequence: CASSLTRGQPQHF. The CDR3 bases are TGTGCCAGCAGTCTAACAAGGGGTCAGCCCCAGCATTTT.

The V and J genes are TRBV5-6 and TRBJ1-1; no clear D gene. The V end lost 1 base, the J end lost 4 bases, and 2 bases lay between the germline ends. CDR1 is SGHDT and CDR2 is YYEEEE in the germline V gene. This CDR3 has 11 residues. This CDR3 is CASSLFTEAFF. CDR3 nucleotides: TGTGCCAGCAGCTTGTTCACTGAAGCTTTCTTT.

The V and J genes are TRBV7-9 and TRBJ2-1; 9 bases are a match to TRBD1. J was trimmed by 2 bases and V by 6 bases; bases with no gene match: 17. This CDR3 has 19 residues. Germline CDR1 SEHNR, CDR2 FQNEAQ (reference sequence). The CDR3 nucleotides are TGTGCCAGCAGTACCGGGACAGGGATGGGTGGGAGCCCCTACAATGAGCAGTTCTTC. It codes for CASSTGTGMGGSPYNEQFF. The entire variable domain, with the rest obtained from reference TRBV7-9 and TRBJ2-1, is as follows: DTGVSQNPRHKITKRGQNVTFRCDPISEHNRLYWYRQTLGQGPEFLTYFQNEAQLEKSRLLSDRFSAERPKGSFSTLEIQRTEQGDSAMYLCASSTGTGMGGSPYNEQFFGPGTRLTVL.

This sequence joins TRBV4-1 and TRBJ2-3, with a weak D call TRBD2 (5 bases). With 1 base removed from V and 0 bases from J, the gap between germline ends came to 17 bases. Germline CDR1 and CDR2: MGHRA and YSYEKL. The CDR3 loop spans 18 amino acids. CDR3 DNA: TGCGCCAGCAGCCAAGTTAGGCTTGGTGGGAGCAGCACAGATACGCAGTATTTT. Translating it yields CASSQVRLGGSSTDTQYF.

The genes are TRBV7-2 and TRBJ2-7; D remains ambiguous. V dropped 4 bases and J dropped 4 bases, with 11 bases sitting between them. Germline V gene lookup returns CDR1 SGHTA and CDR2 FQGNSA. The CDR3 covers 13 residues. CDR3 DNA: TGTGCCAGCAGCTCAACAAATTTATACGAGCAGTACTTC. Residues: CASSSTNLYEQYF.

This chain's CDR3 is CASSIGTGAVSYEQYF. The CDR3 DNA reads as TGCGCCAGCAGCATCGGGACAGGGGCGGTCTCCTACGAGCAGTACTTC. The chain recombines TRBV5-1 with TRBJ2-7; 10 bases align to TRBD1. The germline V gene has CDR1 SGHRS and CDR2 YFSETQ. This CDR3 comprises 16 residues. The V segment lost 4 bases and the J segment 0 bases; nucleotides outside the gene matches: 7.

The chain is built from TRBV14 and TRBJ2-7, with 7 bases lining up with TRBD2. The V segment lost 4 bases and the J segment 3 bases; nucleotides outside the gene matches: 3. There are 13 residues in the CDR3. Germline values: CDR1 SGHDN, CDR2 FVKESK. CDR3 loop: CASSRGGYYEQYF. CDR3 DNA sequence: TGTGCCAGCAGCCGGGGGGGTTACTACGAGCAGTACTTC.

This clone has just one count. The CDR3 coding sequence is TGCAGCGGACAGGGAGACTATGGCTACACCTTC. This translates into CSGQGDYGYTF. This chain joins TRBV29-1 and TRBJ1-2, with TRBD1 identical over 7 bases. Germline trimming cut 7 bases from V and 3 bases from J; bases unmatched to any gene: 2. The germline CDR1 and CDR2 sequences are SQVTM and ANQGSEA. This CDR3 is 11 amino acids long.

This clone occurred a few times. This chain links TRBV4-3 with TRBJ2-7; D is perhaps TRBD1 or TRBD2 (6 bases each). The V end lost 2 bases, the J end lost 6 bases, and 14 bases lay between the germline ends. Germline V gene data show CDR1 as LGHNA and CDR2 as YSLEER. The CDR3 spans 14 residues. CDR3 sequence: CASSQNRRGTEQYF. The DNA of the CDR3 is TGCGCCAGCAGCCAAAACAGGAGGGGGACCGAGCAGTACTTC.

The chain recombines TRBV7-2 with TRBJ2-7; D is tentatively TRBD1 or TRBD2 (6 bases each). The CDR3 spans 14 residues. Germline-derived CDR1 and CDR2 are SGHTA and FQGNSA. The ends were cut back, 1 base at V and 6 bases at J, with 13 bases in the middle. For the CDR3, the DNA is TGTGCCAGCAGCTTAGTGGCCAGGGGAGGCGAGCAGTACTTC. This translates into CASSLVARGGEQYF.

This chain uses TRBV4-2 with TRBJ2-7, with D perhaps TRBD2 (5 bases). Germline V lookup: CDR1 LGHNA, CDR2 YNFKEQ. The CDR3 runs to 14 residues. Trimming took 2 bases from V and 2 from J, leaving 10 bases between them. Here the CDR3 reads CASSQPGSPYEQYF. In nucleotides, the CDR3 is TGTGCCAGCAGCCAACCGGGGAGCCCCTACGAGCAGTACTTC.

The rearrangement uses TRBV5-1 and TRBJ2-2; possible D gene TRBD2, 7 bases. The V and J ends lost 4 bases and 6 bases respectively, with 19 bases between them. In germline, CDR1 is SGHRS, CDR2 YFSETQ. The CDR3 contains 16 residues. In DNA, the CDR3 is TGCGCCAGCAGCCCACAGGGCGGGAGAATTCCCGGGGAGCTGTTTTTT. It is translated as CASSPQGGRIPGELFF.

The chain links TRBV9 to TRBJ2-1; D is unclear. Per germline, CDR1 SGDLS and CDR2 YYNGEE. V was cut by 0 bases and J by 4 bases, with 2 bases left in between. The CDR3 runs 12 residues. The CDR3 coding sequence is TGTGCCAGCAGCGTAGGATACAATGAGCAGTTCTTC. Its protein is CASSVGYNEQFF. The full variable domain, in which reference TRBV9 and TRBJ2-1 provide the parts outside the CDR3, is DSGVTQTPKHLITATGQRVTLRCSPRSGDLSVYWYQQSLDQGLQFLIQYYNGEERAKGNILERFSAQQFPDLHSELNLSSLELGDSALYFCASSVGYNEQFFGPGTRLTVL.

The V call is TRBV6-5, the J call TRBJ1-1; possibly TRBD1 for D (6 bases). The V and J ends lost 10 bases and 1 base respectively, with 13 bases between them. From germline, CDR1 is MNHEY and CDR2 SVGAGI. There are 13 residues in the CDR3. Here the CDR3 reads CAIVGTKNTEAFF. The CDR3 nucleotides are TGTGCCATCGTCGGGACAAAGAACACTGAAGCTTTCTTT.

The genes are TRBV4-1 and TRBJ2-7; D is undetermined. The germline CDR1 and CDR2 sequences are MGHRA and YSYEKL. The CDR3 loop spans 14 amino acids. With 1 base removed from V and 0 bases from J, the gap between germline ends came to 7 bases. CDR3 nucleotides: TGCGCCAGCAGCCAAGGCAGTATCTCCTACGAGCAGTACTTC. Its translation: CASSQGSISYEQYF.

The sample holds a few counts of this clone. J is TRBJ1-5 and V is TRBV29-1; perhaps TRBD1 as D (5 bases). Germline CDR1 is SQVTM and CDR2 is ANQGSEA. Trimming took 5 bases from V and 2 from J, leaving 13 bases between them. The CDR3 extends over 14 amino acids. The CDR3 here is CSVSLREGNQPQHF. The CDR3 DNA follows: TGCAGCGTTTCACTCAGGGAGGGCAATCAGCCCCAGCATTTT.